This T cell receptor beta chain is drawn from a study of a mutant IDH1 vaccine in newly diagnosed glioma. Study-wide background: Vaccine administration was initiated 4-6 weeks following radiotherapy alone, or with temozolomide cycles. Of treated patients, approximately 62% were men and approximately 40% women, averaging around 39 years.

Noted time point: week 5, during vaccination. Doses of 300 ug of mutant IDH1 20-mer peptide were given with topical imiquimod. CDR3 size: 15 residues. Looked up from germline, CDR1 is SGHTA and CDR2 is FQGNSA. Trimming shortened V by 2 bases and J by 0 bases, and 10 bases separated the two germline ends. This clone has a single count. Its antigen is currently unknown. Some clones are missing from TCRdb's copy, which holds only in-frame ones; the method was immunoSEQ multiplex PCR. The data show more than 25,000 clones, around 89% seen once. J is TRBJ1-1 and V is TRBV7-2; D is undetermined. The origin of this receptor is a young man with glioma. Sequencing used PBMCs, obtained from a glioma patient whose treatment included an IDH1 peptide vaccine. The CDR3 nucleotides read TGTGCCAGCAGCTTATCTTTGACGGTGAACACTGAAGCTTTCTTT. This encodes CASSLSLTVNTEAFF.